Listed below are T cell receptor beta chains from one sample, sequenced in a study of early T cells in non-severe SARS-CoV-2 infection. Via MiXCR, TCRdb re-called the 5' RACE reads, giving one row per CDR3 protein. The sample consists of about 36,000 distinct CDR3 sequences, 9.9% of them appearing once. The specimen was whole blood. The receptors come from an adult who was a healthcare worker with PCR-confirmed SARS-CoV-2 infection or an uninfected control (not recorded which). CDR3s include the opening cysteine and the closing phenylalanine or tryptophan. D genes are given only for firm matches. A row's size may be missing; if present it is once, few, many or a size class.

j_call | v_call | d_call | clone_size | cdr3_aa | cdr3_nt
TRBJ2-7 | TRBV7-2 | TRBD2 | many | CASSFGTSGGATYEQYF | TGTGCCAGCAGCTTCGGGACTAGCGGGGGTGCGACCTACGAGCAGTACTTC
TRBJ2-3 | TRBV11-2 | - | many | CASSLDRGVGDTQYF | TGTGCCAGCAGCTTAGACAGGGGGGTCGGAGATACGCAGTATTTT
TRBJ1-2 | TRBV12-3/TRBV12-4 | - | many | CASSLGGDYGYTF | TGTGCCAGCAGTTTGGGGGGCGACTATGGCTACACCTTC
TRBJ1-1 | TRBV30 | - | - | CAWSLQGPTEAFF | TGTGCCTGGAGTCTCCAGGGGCCCACTGAAGCTTTCTTT
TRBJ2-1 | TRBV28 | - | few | CASSPRGLSYNEQFF | TGTGCCAGCAGCCCCCGCGGACTCTCCTACAATGAGCAGTTCTTC
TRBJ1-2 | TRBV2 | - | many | CAKETGILYGYTF | TGTGCCAAGGAGACTGGCATCCTCTATGGCTACACCTTC
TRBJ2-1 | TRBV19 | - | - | CASSITGAYEQFF | TGTGCCAGTAGTATTACGGGGGCCTACGAGCAGTTCTTC
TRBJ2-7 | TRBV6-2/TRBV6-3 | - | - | CASSQGVSRSSYEQYF | TGTGCCAGCAGTCAGGGCGTGAGTAGGAGCTCCTACGAGCAGTACTTC
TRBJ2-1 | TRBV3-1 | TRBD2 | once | CASSHGGRDNEQFF | TGTGCCAGCAGCCACGGGGGGAGGGACAATGAGCAGTTCTTC
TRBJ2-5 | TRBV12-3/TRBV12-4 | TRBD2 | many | CASSPDWLAGGGETQYF | TGTGCCAGCAGTCCCGATTGGCTAGCGGGGGGCGGAGAGACCCAGTACTTC
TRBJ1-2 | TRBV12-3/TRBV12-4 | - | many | CASSSTENYGYTF | TGTGCCAGCAGTTCCACAGAAAACTATGGCTACACCTTC
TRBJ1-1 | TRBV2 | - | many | CASRSFTGNTEAFF | TGTGCCAGCAGGTCCTTTACAGGAAACACTGAAGCTTTCTTT
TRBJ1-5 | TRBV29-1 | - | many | CSVAAGPSNQPQHF | TGCAGCGTGGCCGCAGGCCCTAGCAATCAGCCCCAGCATTTT
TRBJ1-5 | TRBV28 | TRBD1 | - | CASSAETGFGNQPQHF | TGTGCCAGCAGTGCCGAGACAGGGTTTGGCAATCAGCCCCAGCATTTT
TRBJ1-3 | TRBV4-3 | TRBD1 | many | CASSQETPGQIGNTIYF | TGCGCCAGCAGCCAAGAAACTCCGGGACAGATTGGAAACACCATATATTTT
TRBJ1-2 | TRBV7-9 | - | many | CASSLPPAGGYTF | TGTGCCAGCAGCTTACCCCCTGCGGGAGGCTACACCTTC
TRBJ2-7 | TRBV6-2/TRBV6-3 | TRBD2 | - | CASTLRLSGDEQYF | TGTGCCAGCACCCTAAGGCTTAGCGGGGACGAGCAGTACTTC
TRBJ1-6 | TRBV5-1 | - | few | CASSLRGTGKSPLHF | TGCGCCAGCAGCCTCCGGGGGACGGGGAAATCACCCCTCCACTTT
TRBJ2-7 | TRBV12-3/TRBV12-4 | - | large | CASSFPTGYEQYF | TGTGCCAGCAGTTTCCCGACAGGCTACGAGCAGTACTTC